Each of the 17 T cell receptor beta chains below was sequenced from the same sample in a study of blood T cells in healthy people across ages. Alongside a J-beta primer mix, a sample-barcoded 5' primer served in a second PCR lasting roughly 6 to 11 cycles. TCRdb passed the 5' RACE reads through MiXCR, listing each CDR3 protein once. This sample carries about 640,000 distinct CDR3 sequences, 25% to 30% of them seen once, and the ten largest clones take about 15%. Sequencing was done on a sample of blood. All receptors come from a woman older than 75 in good health.

Turning to this clonotype: A much larger clone is a single base away; this may be a read error. The V call is TRBV9, the J call TRBJ2-7; 7 bases align to TRBD1. With V trimmed by 4 bases and J by 6 bases, 10 bases remained unmatched. The germline V gene encodes CDR1 SGDLS and CDR2 YYNGEE. This CDR3 contains 14 residues. The CDR3 sequence is CASSTSTGICEQYF. In DNA form, the CDR3 reads TGTGCCAGCAGCACGTCGACAGGGATATGCGAGCAGTACTTC.

The chain employs TRBV9 and TRBJ2-7; perhaps D is TRBD1 or TRBD2 (5 bases each). The CDR3 runs to 15 residues. Germline lookup yields CDR1 SGDLS and CDR2 YYNGEE. The germline V and J ends were trimmed by 6 bases and 7 bases, with 23 bases remaining between them. CDR3 sequence: CASNNGDASDNEQYF. In DNA, the CDR3 is TGTGCCAGCAACAACGGGGACGCCTCCGACAATGAGCAGTACTTC.

This rearrangement joins TRBV7-9 to TRBJ1-1; D not certain. V gave up 5 bases and J gave up 6 bases, with 16 bases separating them. The CDR3 runs 14 residues. Germline loops: CDR1 SEHNR, CDR2 FQNEAQ (reference sequence). The CDR3 spells CASSLIGGRAEAFF. For the CDR3, the DNA is TGTGCCAGCAGCCTAATAGGTGGTAGGGCTGAAGCTTTCTTT.

The rearrangement links TRBV3-1 to TRBJ1-5, with 10 bases aligning to TRBD1. The V gene's germline CDR1 is LGHDT and CDR2 YNNKEL (reference sequence). The CDR3 loop spans 15 amino acids. V shed 3 bases and J 3 bases; nucleotides not matched to a gene: 2. This chain's CDR3 is CASSQGQGFNQPQHF. In nucleotides, the CDR3 is TGTGCCAGCAGCCAGGGACAGGGGTTCAATCAGCCCCAGCATTTT.

There are many counts of this clonotype. The V call is TRBV7-9, the J call TRBJ1-6, with no clear D. Trimming pared 1 base from V and 4 bases from J, leaving 5 bases between. Per germline, CDR1 SEHNR and CDR2 FQNEAQ (reference sequence). CDR3 size: 14 residues. The CDR3 DNA sequence: TGTGCCAGCAGCTTAGAACAATATAATTCACCCCTCCACTTT. Protein product: CASSLEQYNSPLHF.

This clonotype was observed a single time. A read error may be the cause here, since a much bigger clone is one base away. The CDR3 sequence: CASSLRQGGAVGTEAFF. CDR3 bases: TGCGCCAGCAGCTTACGACAGGGAGGGGCGGTAGGCACTGAAGCTTTCTTT. This rearrangement joins TRBV5-1 to TRBJ1-1; 7 nucleotides match TRBD1. V lost 2 bases, J lost 4 bases, and 14 bases stayed unmatched. The germline V gene has CDR1 SGHRS and CDR2 YFSETQ. The CDR3 spans 17 residues.

Comment on this clonotype: At one boundary the junction diverges from the germline segment, which might be a read error. The chain employs TRBV5-4 and TRBJ1-2; no reliable D call. Germline V gene lookup returns CDR1 SGHNT and CDR2 YYREEE (reference sequence). The CDR3 covers 17 residues. The CDR3 DNA reads as TGTGCCGGCAGCTTGGGTTCCGGGTTGCCAGCTAACTATGGCTACACCTTC. Its protein is CAGSLGSGLPANYGYTF.

This clonotype appeared many times. The rearrangement joins TRBV30 to TRBJ2-1; D remains ambiguous. Germline loops: CDR1 GTSNPN, CDR2 SVGIG (reference sequence). The CDR3 consists of 14 residues. The V end lost 6 bases, the J end lost 9 bases, and 21 bases lay between the germline ends. Here the CDR3 DNA reads TGTGCCTGTTCCCCGACAATTCGCGGTATTGAGCAGTTCTTC. Its protein product is CACSPTIRGIEQFF.

Of note for this clonotype: This could be a read error, since a much larger clone is one nucleotide away. The V gene is TRBV20-1, the J gene TRBJ2-1, with TRBD1 matching 7 bases. The ends lost 5 bases at V and 13 bases at J; junction bases unmatched: 14. There are 13 residues in the CDR3. Per germline, CDR1 DFQATT and CDR2 SNEGSKA (reference sequence). The CDR3 sequence: CSAQGELQETQFF. The CDR3 DNA follows: TGCAGTGCTCAGGGGGAGCTCCAAGAGACCCAGTTCTTC.

This clonotype showed up many times. The chain has TRBV2 and TRBJ1-2; D might be TRBD1 (6 bases). The CDR3 covers 15 residues. Trimming pared 6 bases from V and 0 bases from J, leaving 14 bases between. CDR1 SNHLY and CDR2 FYNNEI come from the germline V gene. The CDR3 sequence is CASSDTGSANYGYTF. The CDR3 region has the DNA TGTGCCAGCAGCGATACAGGGTCAGCTAACTATGGCTACACCTTC.

The V and J genes are TRBV27 and TRBJ2-2, with D unresolved. CDR3 length: 13 amino acids. Trimming cost V 1 base and J 5 bases, with 5 bases left between them. In germline, CDR1 is MNHEY, CDR2 SMNVEV (reference sequence). CDR3 loop: CASSLWFTGELFF. The CDR3 region has the DNA TGTGCCAGCAGTTTATGGTTTACCGGGGAGCTGTTTTTT.

This clonotype was found a few times. This chain connects TRBV28 to TRBJ1-5; D gene uncertain. The CDR3 consists of 17 residues. V was pared by 2 bases and J by 7 bases, with 21 bases between. Germline values: CDR1 MDHEN, CDR2 SYDVKM. The CDR3 coding sequence is TGTGCCAGCAGTTTAGGTGAAGGGATACGGGCCAGGCAGCCCCAGCATTTT. Translating gives CASSLGEGIRARQPQHF.

This clonotype was observed many times. This chain connects TRBV20-1 to TRBJ2-1; D not resolved. The germline V gene encodes CDR1 DFQATT and CDR2 SNEGSKA (reference sequence). This CDR3 is 14 amino acids long. V was trimmed by 5 bases and J by 0 bases, leaving 11 bases between them. The CDR3 here is CSAESRSSYNEQFF. CDR3 nucleotides: TGCAGTGCTGAGTCGAGGAGCTCCTACAATGAGCAGTTCTTC.

The chain couples TRBV7-2 to TRBJ2-7; possibly TRBD2 for D (6 bases). Between the trimmed V and J ends, which lost 4 bases and 2 bases, there was a span of 12 bases. The CDR3 extends over 14 amino acids. Germline V lookup: CDR1 SGHTA, CDR2 FQGNSA. CDR3 bases: TGTGCCAGCAGCTGCGGAGGGACGACCTACGAGCAGTACTTC. It translates to CASSCGGTTYEQYF.

As for this clonotype: Mismatch with germline at one junction end may stem from a read error. The rearrangement joins TRBV7-2 to TRBJ2-3; D is unclear. CDR1 SGHTA and CDR2 FQGNSA come from the germline V gene. The CDR3 is 14 amino acids. CDR3 sequence: CASSPVDLSYTQYF. CDR3 DNA sequence: TGCGCCAGCAGCCCGGTGGACCTCAGCTATACGCAGTATTTT.

There are a few counts of this clonotype. V and J are TRBV6-2 or TRBV6-3 and TRBJ2-7; 8 nucleotides align to TRBD1. CDR1 and CDR2 (germline): MNHEY, SVGEGT. V was clipped by 0 bases and J by 4 bases; unmatched bases: 8. The CDR3 is made up of 16 amino acids. CDR3 region: CASSYSPDGQGYEQYF. DNA of the CDR3: TGTGCCAGCAGTTACTCACCCGACGGACAGGGATACGAGCAGTACTTC.

Comments on this clonotype: This may come from a read error, since a much larger clone is one base off. The chain recombines TRBV20-1 with TRBJ2-1, with 10 bases that match TRBD2. Germline CDR1 and CDR2: DFQATT and SNEGSKA (reference sequence). The ends lost 5 bases at V and 8 bases at J; junction bases unmatched: 9. The CDR3 sequence is 14 residues long. This CDR3 reads CSAAGTSDPDEQFF. In DNA, the CDR3 is TGCAGTGCTGCCGGGACTAGCGACCCAGATGAGCAGTTCTTC.